Given below is one T cell receptor beta chain in context. The antigen is unknown. This sample was taken from a study of T cells expressing NK-cell markers. Study overall: Underlying the TCR beta repertoires were sorted CD3+CD56+NKG2C+, CD3+CD56+NKG2C- and CD3+CD56-NKG2C+ T cells. Study-level points and caveats: For about six donors, the dominant NKG2C+ clonotypes made up roughly 1.0-8% of their CD8+ T cells. The same clonotypes also predominated in the CD3+CD56-NKG2C+ fraction of a few donors.

Germline CDR1 LNHDA, CDR2 SQIVND (reference sequence). The CDR3 has 14 residues. As the method of synthesis, 5'RACE template switching with UMIs yielded TCR beta cDNA. With the 5' RACE reads reprocessed, TCRdb shows one record per CDR3 protein and no DNA. This sample contains about 380,000 distinct CDR3 sequences. The sequencing sample was made of blood T cells: a sorted CD56 or NKG2C T cell subset, CD4+ or CD8+ T cells, or bulk PBMC T cells (not recorded which). The V and J genes are TRBV19 and TRBJ1-1. The TCR sequence derives from a man aged 18-70 years in good health. CDR3 residues: CASSLTSLNTEAFF.